Shown below are 28 T cell receptor beta chains from a single sample sequenced in a study of cytomegalovirus exposure and HLA in healthy donors. The primer mix had 60 Vbeta and 13 Jbeta primers. Libraries were prepared by immunoSEQ multiplex PCR; TCRdb keeps only in-frame clonotypes and omits some of them. The sample records some 180,000 clones, around 80% being singletons. The specimen was PBMCs. The source of these receptors is a girl aged 2 to 9 in good health and CMV-seropositive.

V is TRBV4-1 and J is TRBJ2-1; TRBD1 matches at 9 bases. The trim removed 4 bases at V and 0 bases at J, leaving 4 bases unmatched. Germline CDR1 is MGHRA and CDR2 is YSYEKL. This CDR3 spans 16 amino acids. CDR3 nucleotide sequence: TGCGCCAGCAGCCGAGGACAGGGGAACTCCTACAATGAGCAGTTCTTC. Protein product: CASSRGQGNSYNEQFF.

The V call is TRBV5-1, the J call TRBJ2-2; D uncertain. V was shortened by 0 bases and J by 0 bases, with 6 bases between the two germline ends. CDR3 length: 15 residues. Germline CDR1 reads SGHRS; CDR2 reads YFSETQ. The CDR3 nucleotides read TGCGCCAGCAGCTTGGACATCGCGAACACCGGGGAGCTGTTTTTT. This codes for CASSLDIANTGELFF.

A few counts support this clone. The chain is built from TRBV6-5 and TRBJ1-2; D call uncertain. The CDR3 has 12 residues. CDR1 is MNHEY, CDR2 SVGAGI, per germline. V was clipped by 4 bases and J by 9 bases, with 12 bases between them. The CDR3 region is CASSLRSGSYTF. The CDR3 nucleotides are TGTGCCAGCAGTTTGCGTTCGGGGAGCTACACCTTC.

The rearrangement links TRBV7-3 to TRBJ2-1; 7 bases match TRBD1. The V gene end was trimmed by 2 bases and the J gene end by 0 bases; junction bases not matched to a gene: 4. Germline V gives CDR1 SGHTA, CDR2 FQGTGA. The CDR3 has 16 amino acids. As DNA, the CDR3 is TGTGCCAGCAGCTTAGACAGGGAGAGCTCCTACAATGAGCAGTTCTTC. Its translation is CASSLDRESSYNEQFF.

In this sample, this clone turned up once. This chain joins TRBV28 and TRBJ1-3, with D unclear. V lost 8 bases and J 3 bases, leaving 11 bases between the germline ends. This CDR3 contains 13 residues. CDR1 is MDHEN and CDR2 is SYDVKM in the germline V gene. The CDR3 nucleotides are TGTGCCAGCGCAGGTCTCGGTGGAAACACCATATATTTT. This encodes CASAGLGGNTIYF.

The chain links TRBV13 to TRBJ2-2; D is unclear. The CDR3 runs to 13 residues. The germline CDR1 and CDR2 sequences are PRHDT and FYEKMQ (reference sequence). Trimming removed 5 bases at V and 4 bases at J, with 8 bases between. The DNA of the CDR3 is TGTGCCAGCAGCCACCTCGGCACCGGGGAGCTGTTTTTT. This sequence encodes CASSHLGTGELFF.

This chain joins TRBV11-2 and TRBJ2-1, with 7 nucleotides matching TRBD1. V gave up 5 bases and J gave up 5 bases; unmatched junction bases: 18. Looked up from germline, CDR1 is SGHAT and CDR2 is FQNNGV. CDR3 size: 18 residues. The CDR3 nucleotides read TGTGCCAGCAGCCCCCCGGCGGCGGTAGGGGGCCCCCACAATGAGCAGTTCTTC. It yields the protein CASSPPAAVGGPHNEQFF.

This CDR3 reads CASRPPGGTDTQYF. The CDR3 DNA sequence: TGCGCCAGCAGGCCTCCGGGTGGCACAGATACGCAGTATTTT. This chain connects TRBV5-1 to TRBJ2-3, with D uncertain. CDR3 length: 14 amino acids. The V and J ends lost 5 bases and 1 base respectively, with 11 bases between them. Germline CDR1 and CDR2: SGHRS and YFSETQ.

V and J are TRBV9 and TRBJ2-4; 7 bases align to TRBD2. This CDR3 region has 14 residues. Germline assignment: CDR1 SGDLS and CDR2 YYNGEE. J gave up 7 bases and V 3 bases, and 7 bases lay outside the gene matches. The CDR3 is CASSEMRGSNIQYF. The CDR3 nucleotides are TGTGCCAGCAGCGAGATGCGGGGGAGTAACATTCAGTACTTC.

V gene TRBV5-1 combines with J gene TRBJ2-7; 7 nucleotides line up with TRBD1. The V gene's germline CDR1 is SGHRS and CDR2 YFSETQ. Germline trimming cut 1 base from V and 4 bases from J; bases unmatched to any gene: 5. The CDR3 covers 14 residues. Written as DNA, the CDR3 is TGCGCCAGCAGCTTGCACGGACAGGATTACGAGCAGTACTTC. The encoded protein is CASSLHGQDYEQYF.

The chain combines TRBV5-6 with TRBJ1-2; TRBD1 matches at 7 bases. The V gene end was trimmed by 2 bases and the J gene end by 2 bases; junction bases not matched to a gene: 6. CDR1 SGHDT and CDR2 YYEEEE come from the germline V gene. This CDR3 is 15 amino acids long. CDR3 DNA: TGTGCCAGCAGCTTCTGGAGGGGGCCAAACTATGGCTACACCTTC. This gives the protein CASSFWRGPNYGYTF. Looking up the rest from reference TRBV5-6 and TRBJ1-2 gives the full variable domain: DAGVTQSPTHLIKTRGQQVTLRCSPKSGHDTVSWYQQALGQGPQFIFQYYEEEERQRGNFPDRFSGHQFPNYSSELNVNALLLGDSALYLCASSFWRGPNYGYTFGSGTRLTVV.

The gene calls are TRBV4-1 and TRBJ1-2; TRBD1 is a possible D gene (5 bases). The CDR3 consists of 16 residues. Per germline, CDR1 MGHRA and CDR2 YSYEKL. With 3 bases removed from V and 2 bases from J, the gap between germline ends came to 16 bases. The CDR3 loop reads CASSHVIRDRNYGYTF. The CDR3 region has the DNA TGCGCCAGCAGCCATGTCATCCGAGACAGAAACTATGGCTACACCTTC.

The chain joins TRBV27 to TRBJ2-4, with 7 bases fitting TRBD2. This CDR3 is built from 15 residues. Germline V gene lookup returns CDR1 MNHEY and CDR2 SMNVEV (reference sequence). The ends lost 0 bases at V and 7 bases at J; junction bases unmatched: 6. CDR3 loop: CASSLSRLRGNIQYF. The CDR3 nucleotides read TGTGCCAGCAGTTTATCACGGCTGCGGGGGAACATTCAGTACTTC.

This clone was counted a few times. The chain is built from TRBV6-5 and TRBJ1-1; D gene uncertain. V was trimmed by 3 bases and J by 5 bases, leaving 7 bases between them. Germline V gene lookup returns CDR1 MNHEY and CDR2 SVGAGI. The CDR3 contains 12 residues. CDR3: CASSYGRTEAFF. The DNA of the CDR3 is TGTGCCAGCAGTTATGGTCGGACTGAAGCTTTCTTT.

V gene TRBV12-1 combines with J gene TRBJ1-2. TRBV12-1 is marked as a pseudogene. CDR3 length: 16 amino acids. CDR3 DNA sequence: TGTGCCAGCAGCTTTGTAAATGTTCGGGTAGACTATGGCTACACCTTC. It codes for CASSFVNVRVDYGYTF.

The J gene is TRBJ2-3, the V gene TRBV6-1; TRBD2 matches 8 bases. Trimming cost V 6 bases and J 3 bases; bases outside gene matches: 2. Looked up from germline, CDR1 is MNHNS and CDR2 is SASEGT. The CDR3 is made up of 13 amino acids. The CDR3 reads CASRTSATDTQYF. CDR3 DNA: TGTGCCAGCAGGACTAGCGCAACAGATACGCAGTATTTT.

The chain is built from TRBV6-1 and TRBJ2-7, with 10 bases lining up with TRBD1. The CDR3 runs 14 residues. Germline-derived CDR1 and CDR2 are MNHNS and SASEGT. Trimming took 8 bases from V and 0 from J; bases not matched to a gene: 4. The DNA of the CDR3 is TGTGCCAGCGGGACAGGGGCTTCCTCCTACGAGCAGTACTTC. Translated: CASGTGASSYEQYF.

The chain links TRBV5-4 to TRBJ1-6, with 11 positions matching TRBD1. The length of the CDR3 is 17 residues. Germline assignment: CDR1 SGHNT and CDR2 YYREEE (reference sequence). J was trimmed by 7 bases and V by 4 bases; bases with no gene match: 10. The CDR3 nucleotides are TGTGCCAGCAGCCGTCGGACAGGGGGCGATGGGAATTCACCCCTCCACTTT. Encoded protein: CASSRRTGGDGNSPLHF.

The genes are TRBV5-5 and TRBJ1-2; D perhaps matches TRBD1 (6 bases). V lost 3 bases and J lost 4, with 13 bases in between. Germline V CDR1 and CDR2: SGHKS, YYEKEE (reference sequence). The CDR3 is 14 residues long. CDR3 loop: CASSSSGAGYGYTF. Here the CDR3 DNA reads TGTGCCAGCAGCTCCTCAGGGGCTGGCTATGGCTACACCTTC.

The count of this clone is one. V is TRBV10-2 and J is TRBJ2-3; 13 positions agree with TRBD2. V trimming: 3 bases; J trimming: 5 bases; junction bases outside the gene matches: 17. CDR1 and CDR2 (germline): WSHSY, SAAADI. This CDR3 is 20 amino acids long. CDR3 loop: CASSDPTQETSGGPGDTQYF. For the CDR3, the DNA is TGCGCCAGCAGTGACCCGACTCAGGAGACTAGCGGGGGGCCAGGAGATACGCAGTATTTT.

This clone occurred once. V is TRBV2 and J is TRBJ2-3; 10 nucleotides agree with TRBD2. Germline CDR1 and CDR2: SNHLY and FYNNEI. This CDR3 is 15 amino acids long. With V trimmed by 10 bases and J by 0 bases, 7 bases remained unmatched. CDR3 in amino acids: CATGSGRASTDTQYF. DNA of the CDR3: TGTGCCACCGGGAGCGGGAGGGCAAGCACAGATACGCAGTATTTT.

The rearrangement uses TRBV5-6 and TRBJ1-2, with D maybe TRBD1 (5 bases). Trimming took 0 bases from V and 6 from J, leaving 12 bases between them. The germline V gene has CDR1 SGHDT and CDR2 YYEEEE. This CDR3 is 14 amino acids long. The CDR3 loop reads CASSLAGWWDGYTF. CDR3 nucleotide sequence: TGTGCCAGCAGCTTGGCAGGGTGGTGGGATGGCTACACCTTC. The complete variable domain, with remaining parts taken from reference TRBV5-6 and TRBJ1-2, reads DAGVTQSPTHLIKTRGQQVTLRCSPKSGHDTVSWYQQALGQGPQFIFQYYEEEERQRGNFPDRFSGHQFPNYSSELNVNALLLGDSALYLCASSLAGWWDGYTFGSGTRLTVV.

This clone was recorded once. J is TRBJ2-3 and V is TRBV4-1; 7 bases map to TRBD2. The CDR3 contains 18 residues. V trimming: 4 bases; J trimming: 2 bases; junction bases outside the gene matches: 15. CDR1 is MGHRA, CDR2 YSYEKL, per germline. The CDR3 region is CASSRPKGSGLHTDTQYF. The CDR3 nucleotides are TGCGCCAGCAGCCGCCCCAAGGGATCGGGACTACACACAGATACGCAGTATTTT.

This clone was seen only once. The chain carries TRBV6-6 and TRBJ2-7, with 8 bases that match TRBD1. CDR1 is MNHNY, CDR2 SVGAGI, per germline (reference sequence). Losses at the gene ends were 2 bases for V and 6 bases for J; bases not matched to a gene: 6. There are 14 residues in the CDR3. CDR3 bases: TGTGCCAGCAGTTACCCGCGACAGGGGAGCGAGCAGTACTTC. Protein sequence: CASSYPRQGSEQYF.

The chain couples TRBV27 to TRBJ1-3; D is unresolved. V dropped 6 bases and J dropped 4 bases, with 4 bases sitting between them. Germline V gene sequence: CDR1 MNHEY, CDR2 SMNVEV (reference sequence). The CDR3 sequence is 11 residues long. CDR3 DNA: TGTGCCAGCAGATCAGGAAACACCATATATTTT. It yields the protein CASRSGNTIYF.

V gene TRBV19 combines with J gene TRBJ1-5; 7 positions match TRBD1. V lost 3 bases, J lost 3 bases, and 11 bases stayed unmatched. The germline V gene encodes CDR1 LNHDA and CDR2 SQIVND (reference sequence). The CDR3 spans 17 residues. The DNA for the CDR3 is TGTGCCAGTAGTATCCCGACGGCAGGGGGACACAATCAGCCCCAGCATTTT. This codes for CASSIPTAGGHNQPQHF.

The chain combines TRBV11-2 with TRBJ2-7, with D perhaps matching TRBD2 (6 bases). Germline V lookup: CDR1 SGHAT, CDR2 FQNNGV. The CDR3 length is 15 residues. Trimming cost V 2 bases and J 2 bases, with 13 bases left between them. In nucleotides, the CDR3 is TGTGCCAGCAGCTTAAGAGGGAGGCCCACCTACGAGCAGTACTTC. Its protein is CASSLRGRPTYEQYF.

The chain links TRBV23-1 to TRBJ1-1; 9 bases match TRBD1. TRBV23-1 is sorted into the ORF group, with uncertain function. The CDR3 covers 15 residues. V lost 2 bases and J lost 1; bases outside the gene matches: 2. This chain's CDR3 is CASSQQDRGNTEAFF. The CDR3 DNA follows: TGCGCCAGCAGTCAACAGGACAGGGGGAACACTGAAGCTTTCTTT.